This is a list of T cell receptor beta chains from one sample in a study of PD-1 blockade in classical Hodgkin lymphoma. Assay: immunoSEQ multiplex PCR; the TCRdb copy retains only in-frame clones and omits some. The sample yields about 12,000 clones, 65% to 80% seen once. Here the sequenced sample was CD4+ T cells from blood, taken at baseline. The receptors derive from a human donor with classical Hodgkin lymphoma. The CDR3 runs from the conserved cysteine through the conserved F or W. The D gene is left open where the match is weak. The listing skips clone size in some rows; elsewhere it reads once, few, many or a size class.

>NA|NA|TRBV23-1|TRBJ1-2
TGCGCCAGTAAGGGGGACTATGGCTACACCTTC
CASKGDYGYTF
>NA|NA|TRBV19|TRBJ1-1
TGTGCCAGTAGTAAGACAGGCCGGAACACTGAAGCTTTCTTT
CASSKTGRNTEAFF
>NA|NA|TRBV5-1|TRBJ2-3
TGCGCCAGCAGCTTGGAAAGTCCCACAGATACGCAGTATTTT
CASSLESPTDTQYF
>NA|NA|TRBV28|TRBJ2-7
TGTGCCAGCAGGCCCGGGACTGCCCCTAGGGAGCAGTACTTC
CASRPGTAPREQYF
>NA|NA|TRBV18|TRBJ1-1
TGTGCCAGCTCACCACTGCCCTCGAACACTGAAGCTTTCTTT
CASSPLPSNTEAFF
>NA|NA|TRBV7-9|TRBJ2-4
TGTGCCAGCAGCTTAGGGCTAAACATTCAGTACTTC
CASSLGLNIQYF
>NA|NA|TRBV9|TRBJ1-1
TGTGCCAGCAGCCCTGCCGGGGGGACCCAATTTTTTGACACTAAAGCTTTCTTT
CASSPAGGTQFFDTKAFF
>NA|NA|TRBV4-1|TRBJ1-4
TGCGCCAGCAGCCAAGACTTCAACTTGCGGCCTGAAAAACTGTTTTTT
CASSQDFNLRPEKLFF
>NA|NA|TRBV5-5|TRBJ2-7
TGTGCCAGCAGCCCAGTCAGTGGCCCCACCGAGCAGTACTTC
CASSPVSGPTEQYF
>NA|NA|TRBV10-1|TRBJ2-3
TGCGCCAGCAGTCCTTCTGGCACAGATACGCAGTATTTT
CASSPSGTDTQYF
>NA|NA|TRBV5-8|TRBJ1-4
TGTGCCAGCAGCTTCAATCCGGCGGGGGGGAAACTGTTTTTT
CASSFNPAGGKLFF
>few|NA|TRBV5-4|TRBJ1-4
TGTGCCAGCAGCCCAGGGTCGGTTAATGAAAAACTGTTTTTT
CASSPGSVNEKLFF
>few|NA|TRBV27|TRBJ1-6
TGTGCCAGCAGTTTTAGCGGGACCTATAATTCACCCCTCCACTTT
CASSFSGTYNSPLHF
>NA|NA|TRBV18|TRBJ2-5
TGTGCCAGCTCATCCCGACTAGGAGGGGGCCAAGAGACCCAGTACTTC
CASSSRLGGGQETQYF
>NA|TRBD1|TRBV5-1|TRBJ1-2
TGCGCCAGCAGCTTGGCCGGGACAGGGGGAGGCTACACCTTC
CASSLAGTGGGYTF
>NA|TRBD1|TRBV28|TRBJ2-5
TGTGCCAGCAGTTTGGGTGGGACAGGAGGGGAGACCCAGTACTTC
CASSLGGTGGETQYF
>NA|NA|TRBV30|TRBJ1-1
TGTGCCTGGAGTTCGTACAGGGTGAACACTGAAGCTTTCTTT
CAWSSYRVNTEAFF
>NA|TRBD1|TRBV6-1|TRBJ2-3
TGTGCCAGCAGTGAAACCGGGACAGCAGGGGCAGATACGCAGTATTTT
CASSETGTAGADTQYF
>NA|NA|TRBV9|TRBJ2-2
TGTGCCAGCAGCCGCCAGGACAGCCACACCGGGGAGCTGTTTTTT
CASSRQDSHTGELFF
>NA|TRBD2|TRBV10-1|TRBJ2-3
TGCGCCAGCAGTGATCACGGGGGGGCCAAAGATACGCAGTATTTT
CASSDHGGAKDTQYF
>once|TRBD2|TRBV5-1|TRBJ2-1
TGCGCCAGCAGCCCCTTGAGCGGGGTATCCTACAATGAGCAGTTCTTC
CASSPLSGVSYNEQFF
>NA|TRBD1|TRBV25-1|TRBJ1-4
TGTGCCAGCAGCCTAGGGACAGGGGGCGATGAAAAACTGTTTTTT
CASSLGTGGDEKLFF
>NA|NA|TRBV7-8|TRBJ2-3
TGTGCCAGCAGCTGGACGGGCTCGCAGGGATGGACGCAGTATTTT
CASSWTGSQGWTQYF
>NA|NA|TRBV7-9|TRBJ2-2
TGTGCCAGCAGCTTGGAGCTTACCAGAACCGCGAACACCGGGGAGCTGTTTTTT
CASSLELTRTANTGELFF
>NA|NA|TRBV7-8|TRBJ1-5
TGTGCCAGCAGCTTACTTGCTGGGAGCAATCAGCCCCAGCATTTT
CASSLLAGSNQPQHF
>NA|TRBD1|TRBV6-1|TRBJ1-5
TGTGCCAGCAGCCGTACAGGGGGCAATCAGCCCCAGCATTTT
CASSRTGGNQPQHF
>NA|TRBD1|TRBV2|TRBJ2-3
TGTGCCAGCAGTGTGACAGGGAAGGGCACAGATACGCAGTATTTT
CASSVTGKGTDTQYF
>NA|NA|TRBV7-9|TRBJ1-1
TGTGCCAGCAGCTTAGAAACTGAAGCTTTCTTT
CASSLETEAFF
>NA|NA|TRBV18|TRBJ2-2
TGTGCCAGCTCGTCGACGGGCGGGGAGCTGTTTTTT
CASSSTGGELFF
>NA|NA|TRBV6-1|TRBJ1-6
TGTGCCAGCAGTGAAGAGGCAGGACGGAGCTCCTATAATTCACCCCTCCACTTT
CASSEEAGRSSYNSPLHF
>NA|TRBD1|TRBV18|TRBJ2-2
TGTGCCAGCTCATCCGGGACAGGGACCACCGGGGAGCTGTTTTTT
CASSSGTGTTGELFF
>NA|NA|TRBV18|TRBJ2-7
TGTGCCAGCTCACCTCCGACTTCACAGGGCTACGAGCAGTACTTC
CASSPPTSQGYEQYF
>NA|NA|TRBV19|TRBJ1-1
TGTGCCAGTAGTATAGGGTTTTATGACACTGAAGCTTTCTTT
CASSIGFYDTEAFF
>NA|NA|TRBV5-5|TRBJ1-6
TGTGCCAGCACCCTAGGCCGGTTTAATAATTCACCCCTCCACTTT
CASTLGRFNNSPLHF
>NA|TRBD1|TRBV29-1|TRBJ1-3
TGCAGCGTCAAAACCGGGACAGGGAACTCTGGAAACACCATATATTTT
CSVKTGTGNSGNTIYF
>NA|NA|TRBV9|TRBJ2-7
TGTGCCAGCAGCGTAGTCCCGTTCCCCGGGTACGAGCAGTACTTC
CASSVVPFPGYEQYF
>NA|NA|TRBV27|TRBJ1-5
TGTGCCAGCAGGAGGGGGGAGGGTCAGCCCCAGCATTTT
CASRRGEGQPQHF
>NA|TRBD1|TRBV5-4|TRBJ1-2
TGTGCCAGCAGCTTATCACAGGGGGACTATGGCTACACCTTC
CASSLSQGDYGYTF
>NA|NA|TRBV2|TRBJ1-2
TGTGCCAGCCAGAAGGGACACCTCTACCCTAACTATGGCTACACCTTC
CASQKGHLYPNYGYTF
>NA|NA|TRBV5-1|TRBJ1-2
TGCGCCAGCAGGAAGACCGGGACAATAGACCACACCTTC
CASRKTGTIDHTF
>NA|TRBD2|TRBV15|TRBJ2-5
TGTGCCACCAGTGAGCTAGCGGGGGGTAACCAAGAGACCCAGTACTTC
CATSELAGGNQETQYF
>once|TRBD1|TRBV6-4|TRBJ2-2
TGTGCCAGCAGTGACTCGCAGTTCAGGGGGCGCAGGATCACCGGGGAGCTGTTTTTT
CASSDSQFRGRRITGELFF
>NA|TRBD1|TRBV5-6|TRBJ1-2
TGTGCCAGCAGCCGTTCAGGGGGCCTGGACTATGGCTACACCTTC
CASSRSGGLDYGYTF
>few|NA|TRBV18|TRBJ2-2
TGTGCCACCCAGGAGAGGGTTACCGGGGAGCTGTTTTTT
CATQERVTGELFF
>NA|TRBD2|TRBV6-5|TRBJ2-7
TGTGCCAGCAGGGGACTAGCACTAGACGAGCAGTACTTC
CASRGLALDEQYF
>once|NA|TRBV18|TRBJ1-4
TGTGCCAGCTCACCACGCTTCAATGAAAAACTGTTTTTT
CASSPRFNEKLFF
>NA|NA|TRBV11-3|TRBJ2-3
TGTGCCAGCAGCTTAATGGGAGATACGCAGTATTTT
CASSLMGDTQYF
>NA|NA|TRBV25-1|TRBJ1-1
TGTGCCAGCAGTGCCCAAGCGGGCCGGCGAGGGACTGAAGCTTTCTTT
CASSAQAGRRGTEAFF
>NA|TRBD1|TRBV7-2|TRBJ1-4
TGTGCCAGCAGCTGGTCGACAGGGAACTATAATGAAAAACTGTTTTTT
CASSWSTGNYNEKLFF
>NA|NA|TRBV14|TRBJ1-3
TGTGCCAGCAGCCAACGTCAGAACTCTGGAAACACCATATATTTT
CASSQRQNSGNTIYF